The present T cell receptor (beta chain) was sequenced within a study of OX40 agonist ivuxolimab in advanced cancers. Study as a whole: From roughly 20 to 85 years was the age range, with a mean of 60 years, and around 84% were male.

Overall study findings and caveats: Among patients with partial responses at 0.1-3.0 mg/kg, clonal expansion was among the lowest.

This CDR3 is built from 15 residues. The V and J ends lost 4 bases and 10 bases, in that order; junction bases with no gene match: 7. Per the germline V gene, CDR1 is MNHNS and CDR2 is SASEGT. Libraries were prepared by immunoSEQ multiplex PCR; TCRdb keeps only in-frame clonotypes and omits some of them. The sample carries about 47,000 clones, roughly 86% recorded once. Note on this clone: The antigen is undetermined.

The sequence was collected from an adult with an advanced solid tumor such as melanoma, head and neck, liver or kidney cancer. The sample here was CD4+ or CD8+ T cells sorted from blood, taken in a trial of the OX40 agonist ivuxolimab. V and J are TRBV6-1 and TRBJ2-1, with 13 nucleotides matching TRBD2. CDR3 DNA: TGTGCCAGCAGTGCCGGACTAGCGGGAGTTGGGGAGCAGTTCTTC. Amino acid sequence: CASSAGLAGVGEQFF.